This T cell receptor beta chain was documented in a study of Graves' ophthalmopathy and Graves' hyperthyroidism. Certain patients, namely those with other autoimmune diseases, uncontrolled infections, pregnancy or lactation, were excluded. Fresh peripheral blood, around 9.8 ml, was the PBMC source. Germline CDR1 reads DFQATT; CDR2 reads SNEGSKA (reference sequence). This CDR3 comprises 15 residues. Unmatched junction bases numbered 7, after V lost 0 bases and J lost 7 bases. Amplification of the TCR beta CDR3 regions used RNA transcripts (as template). A first-round RT-PCR used HTBI primers, followed by a second-round multiplex PCR. TCRdb processed the multiplex PCR reads anew with MiXCR; each CDR3 protein has one entry. The data contain 600,000 to 700,000 distinct CDR3 sequences, about two fifths of them seen just once; the ten biggest clones take up roughly 3.5%.

The sequenced sample was peripheral blood. This receptor was identified in an adult man with Graves' ophthalmopathy. J is TRBJ2-5 and V is TRBV20-1; the match to TRBD2 covers 11 bases. CDR3 nucleotides: TGCAGTGCTAGAGAACTAGCGGGGGTTCGGGTGACCCAGTACTTC. Translated, it gives CSARELAGVRVTQYF.